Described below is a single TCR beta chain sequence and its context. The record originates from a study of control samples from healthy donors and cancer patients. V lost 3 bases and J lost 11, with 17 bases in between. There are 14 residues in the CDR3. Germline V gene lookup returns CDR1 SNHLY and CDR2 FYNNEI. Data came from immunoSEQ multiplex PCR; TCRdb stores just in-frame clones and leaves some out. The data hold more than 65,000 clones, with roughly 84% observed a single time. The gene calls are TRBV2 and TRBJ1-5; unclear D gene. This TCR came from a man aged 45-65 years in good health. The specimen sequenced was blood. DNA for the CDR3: TGTGCCAGCAGTGAGGGTAGAGGTTTGAGGGCCCAGCATTTT. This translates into CASSEGRGLRAQHF.